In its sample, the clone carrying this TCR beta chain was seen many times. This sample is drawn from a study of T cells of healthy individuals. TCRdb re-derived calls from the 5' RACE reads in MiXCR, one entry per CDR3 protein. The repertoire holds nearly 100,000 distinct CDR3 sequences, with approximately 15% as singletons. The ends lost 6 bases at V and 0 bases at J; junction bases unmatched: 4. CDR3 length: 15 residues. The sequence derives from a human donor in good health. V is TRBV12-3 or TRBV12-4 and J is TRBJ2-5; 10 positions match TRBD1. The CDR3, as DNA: TGTGCCAGCAGCAAAGGGACAGGGGACCAAGAGACCCAGTACTTC. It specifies CASSKGTGDQETQYF.